The T cell receptor (beta chain) described here comes from a study of CD8+CD57+ T cells in acquired aplastic anemia. The study profiled TCR beta VDJ and CDR3 using genomic DNA as template. TCRdb passed the reads through MiXCR, listing each CDR3 protein once. The sample lists approximately 81,000 distinct CDR3 sequences, under 50% seen once, with 65% to 80% in the top ten. CDR1 and CDR2 (germline): LGHNA, YNFKEQ. Trimming cost V 0 bases and J 4 bases; bases outside gene matches: 1. This CDR3 has 16 amino acids. This chain joins TRBV4-2 and TRBJ2-1; TRBD2 aligns across 12 bases. The receptor comes from a human donor in good health, serving as a control. The specimen was sorted CD4+, CD8+, or CD8+CD57+ T cells (not recorded which) from PBMCs. CDR3 sequence reads: CASSQDGTSGYNEQFF. In DNA, the CDR3 is TGTGCCAGCAGCCAAGATGGGACTAGCGGGTACAATGAGCAGTTCTTC.